Below, 8 T cell receptor beta chains from the same sample are listed, as sequenced in a study of T cell repertoires in cytomegalovirus infection. TCRdb re-analysed the reads in MiXCR, keeping a single row per CDR3 protein. Among 700,000 to 900,000 distinct CDR3 sequences listed, 25% to 30% were seen once. Their cognate antigens are unknown. Sample: cultured CD8+ T cells from PBMCs, taken from culture after CMV antigen stimulation. These TCRs come from a human donor in good health (CMV status not recorded). Some clones in this sample may be carry-over from other donors' samples.

The CDR3, as DNA: TGTGCCAGCAGTCCAACCGGGACAGAGATGAACACTGAAGCTTTCTTT. It specifies CASSPTGTEMNTEAFF. J is TRBJ1-1 and V is TRBV12-3 or TRBV12-4, with 7 bases that match TRBD1. The CDR3 sequence is 16 residues long. The V and J ends lost 5 bases and 0 bases, in that order; junction bases with no gene match: 9.

This clonotype was detected ten times or more. This chain links TRBV6-1 with TRBJ1-1; D not resolved. Germline CDR1 reads MNHNS; CDR2 reads SASEGT. The CDR3 loop spans 15 amino acids. V was trimmed by 5 bases and J by 7 bases, leaving 20 bases between them. The CDR3 loop is CASSQTLNIDHEAFF. CDR3 nucleotides: TGTGCCAGCAGTCAAACCCTTAACATAGACCATGAAGCTTTCTTT.

This chain joins TRBV5-4 and TRBJ2-7; unclear D gene. V was pared by 4 bases and J by 3 bases, with 14 bases between. Germline-derived CDR1 and CDR2 are SGHNT and YYREEE (reference sequence). The CDR3 totals 14 residues. In DNA, the CDR3 is TGTGCCAGCAGCCCGGGTGGGCTTAACTACGAGCAGTACTTC. This codes for CASSPGGLNYEQYF.

This clonotype was detected many times. The chain is built from TRBV7-6 and TRBJ1-6; D not certain. Trimming shortened V by 1 base and J by 7 bases, and 14 bases separated the two germline ends. Looked up from germline, CDR1 is SGHVS and CDR2 is FNYEAQ. This CDR3 is 16 amino acids long. CDR3 bases: TGTGCCAGCAGCTTAGAGCTGTTAGGAGAAAATTCACCCCTCCACTTT. Its protein product is CASSLELLGENSPLHF.

V usage is TRBV25-1 and J usage is TRBJ2-7; D unresolved. This CDR3 region has 13 residues. Trimming removed 0 bases from V and 5 bases from J, with 8 bases in between. CDR1 is MGHDK and CDR2 is SYGVNS in the germline V gene. DNA for the CDR3: TGTGCCAGCAGTGAATATCCCCGTGACGAGCAGTACTTC. As protein: CASSEYPRDEQYF.

This clonotype was found a few times. The V call is TRBV7-9, the J call TRBJ2-1, with D possibly TRBD1 on 6 matching bases. The V end lost 5 bases, the J end lost 8 bases, and 16 bases lay between the germline ends. This CDR3 is 14 amino acids long. From germline, CDR1 is SEHNR and CDR2 FQNEAQ (reference sequence). The CDR3 loop is CASSPSAGVHEQFF. CDR3 coding DNA: TGTGCCAGCAGCCCCTCCGCAGGGGTCCATGAGCAGTTCTTC.

The V call is TRBV27, the J call TRBJ1-2; 8 bases match TRBD1. Germline loops: CDR1 MNHEY, CDR2 SMNVEV (reference sequence). The CDR3 is 14 amino acids. The J segment lost 9 bases and the V segment lost 4 bases, leaving 10 bases of the junction unmatched. The CDR3 region is CASSSPTGVDSYTF. CDR3 nucleotide sequence: TGTGCCAGCAGTTCCCCGACAGGGGTGGATAGCTACACCTTC.

This clonotype was found a few times. The V and J genes are TRBV10-3 and TRBJ2-1, with D maybe TRBD1 (6 bases). CDR1 ENHRY and CDR2 SYGVKD come from the germline V gene. The CDR3 runs 16 residues. V lost 8 bases to trimming and J lost 2 bases, with 19 bases between them. In nucleotides, the CDR3 is TGTGCCATCCGAAGGACAGCAATGGAGCCCTACAATGAGCAGTTCTTC. Protein: CAIRRTAMEPYNEQFF.